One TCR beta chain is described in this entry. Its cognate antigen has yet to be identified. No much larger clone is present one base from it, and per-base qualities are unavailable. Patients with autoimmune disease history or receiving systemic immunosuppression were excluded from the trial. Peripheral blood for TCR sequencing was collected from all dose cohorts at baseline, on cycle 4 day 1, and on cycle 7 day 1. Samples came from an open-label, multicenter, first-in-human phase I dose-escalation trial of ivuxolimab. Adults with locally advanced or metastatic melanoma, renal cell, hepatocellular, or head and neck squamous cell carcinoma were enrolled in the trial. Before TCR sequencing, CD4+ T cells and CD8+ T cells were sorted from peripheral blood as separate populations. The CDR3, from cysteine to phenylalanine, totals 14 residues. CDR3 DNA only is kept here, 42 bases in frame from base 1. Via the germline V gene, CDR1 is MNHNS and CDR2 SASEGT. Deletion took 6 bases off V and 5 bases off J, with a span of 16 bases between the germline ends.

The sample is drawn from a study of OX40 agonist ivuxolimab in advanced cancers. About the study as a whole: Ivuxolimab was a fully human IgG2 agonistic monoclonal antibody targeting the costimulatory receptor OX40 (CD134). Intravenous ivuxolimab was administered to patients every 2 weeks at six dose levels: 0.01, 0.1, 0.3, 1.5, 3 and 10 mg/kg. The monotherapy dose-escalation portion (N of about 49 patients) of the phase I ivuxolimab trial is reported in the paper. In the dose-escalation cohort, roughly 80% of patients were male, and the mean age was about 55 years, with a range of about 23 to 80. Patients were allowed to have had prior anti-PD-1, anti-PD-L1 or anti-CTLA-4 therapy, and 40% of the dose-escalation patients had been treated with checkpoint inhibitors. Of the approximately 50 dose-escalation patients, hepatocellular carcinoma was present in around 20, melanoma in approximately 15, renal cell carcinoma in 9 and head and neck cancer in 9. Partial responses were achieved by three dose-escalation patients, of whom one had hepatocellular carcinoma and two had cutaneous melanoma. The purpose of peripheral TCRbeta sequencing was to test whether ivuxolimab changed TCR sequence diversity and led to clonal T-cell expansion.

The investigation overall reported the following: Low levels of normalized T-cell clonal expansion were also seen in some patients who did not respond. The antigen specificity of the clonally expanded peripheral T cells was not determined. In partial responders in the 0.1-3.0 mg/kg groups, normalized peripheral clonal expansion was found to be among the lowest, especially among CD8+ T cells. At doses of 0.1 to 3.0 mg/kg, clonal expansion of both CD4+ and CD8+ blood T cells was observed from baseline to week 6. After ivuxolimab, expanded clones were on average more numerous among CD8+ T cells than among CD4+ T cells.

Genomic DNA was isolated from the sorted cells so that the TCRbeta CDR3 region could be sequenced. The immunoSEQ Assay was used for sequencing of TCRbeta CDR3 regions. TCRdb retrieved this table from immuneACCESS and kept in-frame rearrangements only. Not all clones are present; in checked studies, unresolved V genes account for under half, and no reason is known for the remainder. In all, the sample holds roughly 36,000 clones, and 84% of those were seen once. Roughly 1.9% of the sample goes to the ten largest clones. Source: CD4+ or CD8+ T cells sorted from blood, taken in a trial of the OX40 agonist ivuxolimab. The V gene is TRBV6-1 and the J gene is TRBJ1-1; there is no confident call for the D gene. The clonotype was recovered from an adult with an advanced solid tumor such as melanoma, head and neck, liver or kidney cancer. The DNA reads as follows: TGTGCCAGCAGGGTAGGGTATTATTGGACTGAAGCTTTCTTT. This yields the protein CASRVGYYWTEAFF.